The source of this T cell receptor (beta chain) is a study of CD8+ T cells in alopecia areata. For the study at large: Transfer of skin from approximately 6-12-month-old C3H/HeJ graft donors with spontaneous alopecia was made to roughly 7-11-week-old female C3H/HeJ mice.

CD4, CD8alpha, NKG2D, NKG2ACE and other markers guided sorting of pooled cutaneous lymph node cells. This clone was seen only a few times. Its antigen remains unidentified. Any gene name here is a mouse gene name. Coverage ceases 4 residues before the CDR3 finishes, and the germline J gene fills in the end. As the sequencing template, cDNA was produced by extracting RNA and reverse transcribing it. Repertoires were generated with immunoSEQ multiplex PCR, while TCRdb's copy carries only in-frame clones and drops some. This sample has approximately 300,000 clones, each found more than once. V gave up 0 bases and J gave up 0 bases; unmatched junction bases: 6. This CDR3 is 17 amino acids long. In germline, CDR1 is LGHNA, CDR2 YNLKQL (reference sequence). Study results and limitations: Sequenced scalp T cells also include alphabeta T cells resident in normal skin. Affected lesional scalp, above all in alopecia totalis/universalis, was more clonal than normal scalp.

This sequence was found in a C3H/HeJ mouse with alopecia areata. The strain's MHC type: H2-k. The chain has TRBV5 and TRBJ2-5; TRBD1 agrees at 7 bases. Sequenced input: CD4+ T cells sorted from a lymph node. The sequenced CDR3 bases are TGTGCCAGCAGCCAAGATGGGCAGGGGGTTAACCAAGAC. Amino acids: CASSQDGQGVNQD. The complete CDR3 reads CASSQDGQGVNQDTQYF.